Below, one T cell receptor (beta chain) is given with its context. Its antigen is not identified. Germline assignment: CDR1 SGHNT and CDR2 YENEEA. The ends were cut back, 5 bases at V and 0 bases at J, with 13 bases in the middle. This CDR3 is 15 amino acids long. This specimen comes from a study of cytomegalovirus exposure and HLA in healthy donors. The PCR ran on 60 Vbeta and 13 Jbeta primers. The protocol was immunoSEQ multiplex PCR, while the TCRdb copy is restricted to in-frame clones and leaves out a portion. The table includes roughly 150,000 clones, more than 75% detected once. Findings of the study overall: Per a later analysis, 15,000 to 20,000 TCR beta sequences showed association with HLA alleles at 0.05 false discovery rate. The authors later found most CMV-associated TCR beta chains appeared HLA-restricted. Upon later analysis, HLA-associated TCR beta chains proved more clonally expanded than other, equally common chains. As a later analysis showed, a missense DCLRE1C variant was linked to trimming of TCR beta V- and J-genes.

This chain joins TRBV11-3 and TRBJ1-1, with D perhaps matching TRBD1 (5 bases). This sequence was found in a man aged 25-45 years in good health and CMV-seropositive. The sample consisted of PBMCs. The CDR3 nucleotides read TGTGCCAGCAGCCCACGACAGCCGATGAACACTGAAGCTTTCTTT. It specifies CASSPRQPMNTEAFF.